Given below is one TCR beta chain in context. This clonotype was seen at least ten times. Which antigen it targets is not known. Base-call qualities are not available, and no considerably larger clone is one nucleotide away. This specimen belongs to a study of T-cell reconstitution after alpha-beta-depleted transplantation in children (dated by TCRdb to the mid-2010s). Background for the entire study: T-cell immune reconstitution after TCRalphabeta/CD19-depleted allogeneic hematopoietic cell transplantation in children was quantitatively tracked in the study by means of TCR repertoire profiling.

The method behind the library was PCR. This sample was sequenced with an Illumina HiSeq 2500. To normalize quantification of the TCRbeta repertoire, the TCR libraries were built with molecular barcoding that relied on unique molecular identifiers. TCRdb ran its own pipeline on the public reads, namely fastp trimming at Q25 and MiXCR clone calling, and kept in-frame beta chains. One record per CDR3 amino acid sequence lists the most common genes and DNA. The sample table lists some 300,000 distinct CDR3 sequences, about 9.4% of them with a count of one. The ten largest clones take up 2% to 3% of the sample. The clonotype was recovered from a human donor who donated a stem cell graft to a child with acute lymphoblastic leukemia. The material sequenced was PBMCs from the stem cell graft donor, taken from the stem cell graft.

The CDR3: CASSEREGNEQYF. In nucleotides, the sequence is TGTGCCAGCAGTGAAAGGGAGGGCAACGAGCAGTACTTC. The chain employs TRBV2 and TRBJ2-7, and TRBD2 matches 7 of the central bases. CDR1 and CDR2 were assigned from the germline V gene as SNHLY and FYNNEI. V is cut back by 2 bases and J by 5 bases, with 3 bases in the junction unmatched. From the cysteine through the phenylalanine, the CDR3 covers 13 amino acids. The only DNA kept is the CDR3, 39 bases in frame from the first base.